These T cell receptor beta chains were read from a single sample in a study of CD8 T cells in ankylosing spondylitis. TCRdb fed the 5' RACE reads into MiXCR, producing one record per CDR3 protein. The top ten clones hold roughly 8.3% of a sample with 250,000 to 300,000 distinct CDR3 sequences, around 19% of them seen once. Sequences were obtained from blood, either unsorted or a sorted T cell fraction (not recorded which). These receptors originate from a male donor with ankylosing spondylitis or in good health (not recorded which). CDR3s include the opening cysteine and the closing phenylalanine or tryptophan. The D gene is left open where the match is weak. Rows may omit the clone size; those that give it use once, few, many or a size class.

CDR3	DNA	V	J	D	size
CASSLSGQVGTEAFF	TGCGCCAGCAGCTTGTCGGGGCAGGTGGGCACTGAAGCTTTCTTT	TRBV5-1	TRBJ1-1	NA	few
CATQDRADSPLHF	TGTGCCACGCAGGACAGGGCGGATTCACCCCTCCACTTT	TRBV24-1	TRBJ1-6	TRBD1	few
CASSLEGPFSSRPGDTEAFF	TGTGCCAGCAGCTTAGAAGGACCCTTTTCCAGCCGCCCCGGGGACACTGAAGCTTTCTTT	TRBV11-2	TRBJ1-1	NA	NA
CALPQERGNQPQHF	TGTGCCTTGCCACAGGAGAGAGGCAATCAGCCCCAGCATTTT	TRBV10-3	TRBJ1-5	NA	NA
CASSPGQGLYSNQPQHF	TGTGCCAGCAGCCCGGGACAGGGACTCTATAGCAATCAGCCCCAGCATTTT	TRBV3-1	TRBJ1-5	TRBD1	few
CASSAVETQYF	TGTGCCAGCAGCGCAGTGGAGACCCAGTACTTC	TRBV7-8	TRBJ2-5	NA	few
CASSVVGGPADTQYF	TGTGCCAGCAGCGTAGTCGGGGGGCCGGCAGATACGCAGTATTTT	TRBV9	TRBJ2-3	NA	NA
CASSRTAYNEQFF	TGTGCCAGCAGCCGGACAGCGTACAATGAGCAGTTCTTC	TRBV11-2	TRBJ2-1	NA	NA
CATRGTGLYTGELFF	TGTGCCACCAGGGGCACCGGACTATACACCGGGGAGCTGTTTTTT	TRBV15	TRBJ2-2	NA	NA
CASSRGREQETQYF	TGCGCCAGCAGCCGTGGACGGGAACAAGAGACCCAGTACTTC	TRBV5-1	TRBJ2-5	NA	NA
CASSTGRPSPNQPQHF	TGTGCCAGCAGTACCGGACGTCCTAGTCCCAATCAGCCCCAGCATTTT	TRBV2	TRBJ1-5	NA	NA
CASSTATLTAGELFF	TGTGCCAGCAGTACGGCGACCCTAACTGCCGGGGAGCTGTTTTTT	TRBV6-1	TRBJ2-2	NA	NA
CASSEGQSLADTQYF	TGTGCCAGCTCGGAAGGACAGTCGCTAGCAGATACGCAGTATTTT	TRBV18	TRBJ2-3	NA	NA
CASSLVAGGELFF	TGTGCCAGCAGCTTAGTGGCTGGTGGGGAGCTGTTTTTT	TRBV7-9	TRBJ2-2	NA	many
CASSFWGHGGELFF	TGTGCCAGCAGTTTCTGGGGGCATGGCGGGGAGCTGTTTTTT	TRBV12-3/TRBV12-4	TRBJ2-2	NA	NA
CASSTGTSGWREQFF	TGCGCCAGCAGCACCGGGACTAGCGGGTGGCGTGAGCAGTTCTTC	TRBV5-1	TRBJ2-1	TRBD2	NA
CASSLGGGRASTDTQYF	TGCGCCAGCAGCTTGGGAGGGGGCCGTGCTAGCACAGATACGCAGTATTTT	TRBV5-1	TRBJ2-3	TRBD1	few
CSVDLTDTQYF	TGCAGCGTTGACCTCACAGATACGCAGTATTTT	TRBV29-1	TRBJ2-3	NA	many
CASSLGGYRGPNEQFF	TGTGCCAGCAGCTTGGGGGGGTACAGGGGCCCCAATGAGCAGTTCTTC	TRBV5-4	TRBJ2-1	TRBD1	few
CSARAGNQPQHF	TGCAGTGCTAGGGCGGGAAATCAGCCCCAGCATTTT	TRBV20-1	TRBJ1-5	NA	many
CAISERVDQPQHF	TGTGCCATCAGTGAAAGGGTCGATCAGCCCCAGCATTTT	TRBV10-3	TRBJ1-5	NA	NA
CASSPAGKDPRSIQYF	TGCGCCAGCAGCCCGGCGGGAAAAGACCCGAGGTCCATTCAGTACTTC	TRBV5-1	TRBJ2-4	NA	few